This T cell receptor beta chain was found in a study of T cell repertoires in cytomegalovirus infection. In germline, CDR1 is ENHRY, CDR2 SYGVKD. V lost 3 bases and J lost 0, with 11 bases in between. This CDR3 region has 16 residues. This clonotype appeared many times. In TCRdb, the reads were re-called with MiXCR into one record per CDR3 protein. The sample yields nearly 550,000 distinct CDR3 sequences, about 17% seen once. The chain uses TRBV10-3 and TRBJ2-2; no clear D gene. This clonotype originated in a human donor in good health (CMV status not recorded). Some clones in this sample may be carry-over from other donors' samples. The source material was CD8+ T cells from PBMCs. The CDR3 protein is CAISEGRIANTGELFF. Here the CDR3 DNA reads TGTGCCATCAGTGAAGGACGGATCGCGAACACCGGGGAGCTGTTTTTT.